This T cell receptor beta chain originates from a study of spatial heterogeneity in lung cancer. Study in general: More beta-chain than alpha-chain sequences were consistently detected.

As for time point: blood at routine non-recurrence follow-up after resection. The input material, whole RNA from tumor, nontumor lung or frozen PBMC, was sequenced unsorted. V lost 5 bases and J lost 3, with 13 bases in between. The CDR3 is made up of 14 amino acids. CDR1 and CDR2 from the germline V gene are SGHTA and FQGNSA. TCR cDNA molecules each had a unique molecular identifier. MiXCR was run by TCRdb on the 5' RACE reads, yielding one entry per CDR3 protein. The sample records about 120,000 distinct CDR3 sequences, more than 10% being singletons. The TCR sequence derives from a male donor with early-stage non-small cell lung cancer. Here the sequenced sample was PBMCs, taken at follow-up. The chain combines TRBV7-2 with TRBJ2-5; tentative D call: TRBD1 (6 bases). The CDR3 nucleotides read TGTGCCAGCAGCACTAGGACAGTTGAAGAGACCCAGTACTTC. Translating gives CASSTRTVEETQYF.